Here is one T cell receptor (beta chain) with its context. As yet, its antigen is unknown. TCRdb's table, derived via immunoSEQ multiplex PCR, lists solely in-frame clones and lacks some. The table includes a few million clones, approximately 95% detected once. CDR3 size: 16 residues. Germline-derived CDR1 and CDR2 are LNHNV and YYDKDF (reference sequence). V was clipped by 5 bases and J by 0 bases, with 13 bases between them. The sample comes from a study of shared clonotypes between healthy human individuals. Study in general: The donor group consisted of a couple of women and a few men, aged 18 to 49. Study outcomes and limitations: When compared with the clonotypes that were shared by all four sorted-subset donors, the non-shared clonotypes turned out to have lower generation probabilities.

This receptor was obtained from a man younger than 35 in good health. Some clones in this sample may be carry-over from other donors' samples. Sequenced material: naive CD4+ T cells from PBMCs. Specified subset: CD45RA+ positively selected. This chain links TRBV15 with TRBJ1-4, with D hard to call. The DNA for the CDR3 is TGTGCCACCAGCGCCCGCTACAGCACAACTAATGAAAAACTGTTTTTT. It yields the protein CATSARYSTTNEKLFF.